The 25 T cell receptor beta chains reported below all come from one sample, sequenced in a study of Graves' ophthalmopathy and Graves' hyperthyroidism. Investigators amplified TCR beta CDR3 regions from RNA transcripts. First-round RT-PCR relied on HTBI primers, and a second-round multiplex PCR came next. TCRdb analysed the multiplex PCR reads with MiXCR anew, one entry per CDR3 protein. The table lists more than 150,000 distinct CDR3 sequences, roughly two fifths of them singletons. Sequencing input: peripheral blood. These receptor sequences come from a woman between 40 and 50 years old with Graves' ophthalmopathy.

The CDR3, as DNA: TGTGCCAGCAGCTTAGCCTCACTCGACAGGGGCCTTAACGAGCAGTACTTC. This encodes CASSLASLDRGLNEQYF. The gene calls are TRBV7-2 and TRBJ2-5; 8 nucleotides match TRBD1. The last part of the DNA fits TRBJ2-7 better; the J call may be wrong. The germline gives CDR1 SGHTA, CDR2 FQGNSA. The length of the CDR3 is 17 residues.

V is TRBV27 and J is TRBJ1-2; unclear D gene. The CDR3 has 13 amino acids. V dropped 7 bases and J dropped 10 bases, with 19 bases sitting between them. Germline loops: CDR1 MNHEY, CDR2 SMNVEV (reference sequence). The CDR3 DNA sequence: TGTGCCAGCAATCGGGAATTTGGAGTAGCCTACACCTTC. It codes for CASNREFGVAYTF.

The table lists this clonotype with many counts. The gene calls are TRBV12-3 or TRBV12-4 and TRBJ1-1; D gene uncertain. Trimming removed 5 bases at V and 0 bases at J, with 10 bases between. This CDR3 contains 14 residues. The chain's CDR3 is CASSPDGMNTEAFF. CDR3 in DNA: TGTGCCAGCAGTCCCGACGGGATGAACACTGAAGCTTTCTTT.

There are many counts of this clonotype. The V call is TRBV30, the J call TRBJ1-1; D might be TRBD1 (6 bases). In germline, CDR1 is GTSNPN, CDR2 SVGIG (reference sequence). Trimming shortened V by 0 bases and J by 4 bases, and 9 bases separated the two germline ends. The length of the CDR3 is 13 residues. The CDR3 region is CAWSVQQGTEAFF. The DNA of the CDR3 is TGTGCCTGGAGTGTACAACAGGGCACTGAAGCTTTCTTT. The whole variable domain, filled in from reference TRBV30 and TRBJ1-1, reads SQTIHQWPATLVQPVGSPLSLECTVEGTSNPNLYWYRQAAGRGLQLLFYSVGIGQISSEVPQNLSASRPQDRQFILSSKKLLLSDSGFYLCAWSVQQGTEAFFGQGTRLTVV.

This clonotype was seen only once. This chain uses TRBV29-1 with TRBJ2-5; a weak D match, TRBD2 (6 bases). The CDR3 consists of 13 residues. With 3 bases removed from V and 5 bases from J, the gap between germline ends came to 13 bases. CDR1 SQVTM and CDR2 ANQGSEA come from the germline V gene. Here the CDR3 DNA reads TGCAGCGTTGAGGAGGGGTTAGAGGAGACCCAGTACTTC. It is translated as CSVEEGLEETQYF.

This clonotype has at least ten counts. The chain recombines TRBV2 with TRBJ2-7; D uncertain. Germline V gene data show CDR1 as SNHLY and CDR2 as FYNNEI. Trimming took 6 bases from V and 0 from J, leaving 9 bases between them. The CDR3 loop spans 13 amino acids. The CDR3 coding sequence is TGTGCCAGCAGCGACTTTAGCTCCTACGAGCAGTACTTC. This codes for CASSDFSSYEQYF.

This clonotype was counted many times. This rearrangement joins TRBV19 to TRBJ1-6, with TRBD1 identical over 9 bases. The CDR3 covers 16 residues. From germline, CDR1 is LNHDA and CDR2 SQIVND (reference sequence). Unmatched junction bases numbered 5, after V lost 5 bases and J lost 3 bases. CDR3 DNA sequence: TGTGCCAGTAGTTCCTGGACAGGGGACTATAATTCACCCCTCCACTTT. Protein: CASSSWTGDYNSPLHF.

At least ten counts were recorded for this clonotype. The chain joins TRBV30 to TRBJ2-5, with 13 bases that match TRBD2. In germline, CDR1 is GTSNPN, CDR2 SVGIG (reference sequence). CDR3 length: 17 amino acids. V lost 0 bases to trimming and J lost 5 bases; unmatched junction nucleotides: 9. CDR3 DNA: TGTGCCTGGAGTGTGGGACTAGCGGGACCAAGAAGGGAGACCCAGTACTTC. As protein: CAWSVGLAGPRRETQYF.

The CDR3 loop is CASRQSTYGYTF. CDR3 DNA: TGTGCCAGCAGGCAATCAACTTATGGCTACACCTTC. V is TRBV28 and J is TRBJ1-2; D call uncertain. Trimming took off 6 bases at V and 5 bases at J, with 10 bases between the two ends. Germline CDR1 reads MDHEN; CDR2 reads SYDVKM. The CDR3 contains 12 residues.

The chain is built from TRBV20-1 and TRBJ1-2; D might be TRBD1 (5 bases). Germline CDR1 is DFQATT and CDR2 is SNEGSKA (reference sequence). CDR3 length equals 13 residues. V was pared by 5 bases and J by 8 bases, with 18 bases between. CDR3 in amino acids: CSACGTSEGGYTF. CDR3 DNA sequence: TGCAGTGCTTGTGGGACGTCTGAGGGCGGCTACACCTTC.

The table lists this clonotype with many counts. The genes are TRBV6-1 and TRBJ1-6; TRBD1 might be the D (6 bases). V was shortened by 6 bases and J by 0 bases, with 18 bases between the two germline ends. From germline, CDR1 is MNHNS and CDR2 SASEGT. The CDR3 has 18 residues. The CDR3 protein is CASSQGSLQGSYNSPLHF. In DNA form, the CDR3 reads TGTGCCAGCAGCCAGGGGTCCCTCCAAGGCTCCTATAATTCACCCCTCCACTTT.

The sample holds many counts of this clonotype. The CDR3 reads CASSKSGGWGYTF. CDR3 nucleotide sequence: TGTGCCAGCAGTAAATCAGGGGGCTGGGGCTACACCTTC. The chain joins TRBV12-3 or TRBV12-4 to TRBJ1-2; 8 nucleotides match TRBD1. The trim removed 5 bases at V and 8 bases at J, leaving 7 bases unmatched. This CDR3 has 13 amino acids.

V gene TRBV6-5 combines with J gene TRBJ1-1; weak D call: TRBD1 (5 bases). This CDR3 has 16 amino acids. Trimming left V 0 bases short and J 0 bases short, with 11 bases between. Per the germline V gene, CDR1 is MNHEY and CDR2 is SVGAGI. The CDR3 is CASSYSWGRMNTEAFF. CDR3 nucleotides: TGTGCCAGCAGTTACTCTTGGGGGAGAATGAACACTGAAGCTTTCTTT.

The J gene is TRBJ1-1, the V gene TRBV29-1; 8 nucleotides line up with TRBD1. Germline V gives CDR1 SQVTM, CDR2 ANQGSEA. This CDR3 spans 14 amino acids. V lost 4 bases to trimming and J lost 0 bases; unmatched junction nucleotides: 4. In DNA form, the CDR3 reads TGCAGCGTTGGGGGACAGGTCATGAACACTGAAGCTTTCTTT. Protein sequence: CSVGGQVMNTEAFF.

This clonotype was picked up many times. The genes are TRBV30 and TRBJ2-7; TRBD2 aligns across 7 bases. This CDR3 comprises 13 residues. The junction had 7 bases not matched to a gene; V was cut back by 2 bases and J by 6 bases. Per the germline V gene, CDR1 is GTSNPN and CDR2 is SVGIG (reference sequence). CDR3 coding DNA: TGTGCCTGGAGTTGGGAGGGGAGTCGCGAGCAGTACTTC. Translated, it gives CAWSWEGSREQYF.

This clonotype was found many times. The rearrangement joins TRBV29-1 to TRBJ2-7; 9 nucleotides align to TRBD2. The V and J ends lost 4 bases and 2 bases, in that order; junction bases with no gene match: 6. Germline assignment: CDR1 SQVTM and CDR2 ANQGSEA. The CDR3 loop spans 14 amino acids. CDR3 DNA: TGCAGCGTTGTGGCTAGCGGGGCCCCCTACGAGCAGTACTTC. Translation: CSVVASGAPYEQYF.

The rearrangement joins TRBV6-2 or TRBV6-3 to TRBJ1-3, with 7 bases identical to TRBD1. There are 14 residues in the CDR3. J gave up 4 bases and V 6 bases, and 6 bases lay outside the gene matches. Germline V gene lookup returns CDR1 MNHEY and CDR2 SVGEGT. The CDR3 coding sequence is TGTGCCAGCAGGGGGACAGCGAAGGGAAACACCATATATTTT. Amino acids: CASRGTAKGNTIYF.

This clonotype was detected many times. This chain joins TRBV6-5 and TRBJ1-6; weak D call: TRBD1 (5 bases). This CDR3 is built from 14 residues. The germline CDR1 and CDR2 sequences are MNHEY and SVGAGI. V gave up 2 bases and J gave up 6 bases, with 8 bases separating them. CDR3 coding DNA: TGTGCCAGCAGTTACATTCAGGGTAATTCACCCCTCCACTTT. It is translated as CASSYIQGNSPLHF.

This chain links TRBV6-1 with TRBJ1-1, with 10 bases identical to TRBD1. From germline, CDR1 is MNHNS and CDR2 SASEGT. Germline trimming cut 7 bases from V and 11 bases from J; bases unmatched to any gene: 7. The length of the CDR3 is 12 residues. CDR3 coding DNA: TGTGCCAGCATCGACAGGGGGCTTGACGCTTTCTTT. Protein: CASIDRGLDAFF.

Many counts were recorded for this clonotype. This sequence joins TRBV6-5 and TRBJ1-1; 7 bases match TRBD1. Germline loops: CDR1 MNHEY, CDR2 SVGAGI. V lost 5 bases and J lost 0; bases outside the gene matches: 9. This CDR3 is built from 16 residues. This CDR3 is CASSRPGQVVNTEAFF. The DNA for the CDR3 is TGTGCCAGCAGTCGACCCGGACAGGTCGTGAACACTGAAGCTTTCTTT.

This clonotype was counted ten times or more. The chain links TRBV9 to TRBJ2-2; no firm D call. There are 15 residues in the CDR3. In germline, CDR1 is SGDLS, CDR2 YYNGEE. V was shortened by 0 bases and J by 4 bases, with 10 bases between the two germline ends. CDR3 amino acids: CASSVGAGLTGELFF. CDR3 nucleotides: TGTGCCAGCAGCGTAGGGGCAGGCCTCACCGGGGAGCTGTTTTTT.

In this sample, this clonotype turned up many times. The rearrangement joins TRBV6-5 to TRBJ2-7, with 7 bases aligning to TRBD1. V was pared by 5 bases and J by 0 bases, with 7 bases of the junction left unmatched. The CDR3 runs to 15 residues. CDR1 is MNHEY and CDR2 is SVGAGI in the germline V gene. CDR3 in amino acids: CASSRDRDSSYEQYF. The CDR3 nucleotides read TGTGCCAGCAGTAGGGATCGGGACAGCTCCTACGAGCAGTACTTC.

The gene calls are TRBV15 and TRBJ1-1; D gene uncertain. The CDR3 has 14 amino acids. V was cut by 1 base and J by 4 bases, with 10 bases left in between. Germline V gene data show CDR1 as LNHNV and CDR2 as YYDKDF (reference sequence). The DNA for the CDR3 is TGTGCCACCAGCAGAGCCTCGGGGATCACTGAAGCTTTCTTT. This translates into CATSRASGITEAFF.

This clonotype was picked up many times. V and J are TRBV18 and TRBJ2-7; D gene ambiguous. Trimming pared 0 bases from V and 2 bases from J, leaving 8 bases between. Germline loops: CDR1 KGHSH, CDR2 LQKENI. The CDR3 has 14 residues. CDR3 nucleotides: TGTGCCAGCTCACCACCGGCCCAAGCCTACGAGCAGTACTTC. Protein sequence: CASSPPAQAYEQYF.

This clonotype was counted many times. The chain couples TRBV19 to TRBJ2-7; 11 bases agree with TRBD2. The germline V gene encodes CDR1 LNHDA and CDR2 SQIVND (reference sequence). The length of the CDR3 is 17 residues. V gave up 2 bases and J gave up 5 bases; unmatched junction bases: 11. This CDR3 is CASSIRATSGGGHEQYF. The CDR3 DNA reads TGTGCCAGTAGTATAAGAGCCACTAGCGGGGGTGGACACGAGCAGTACTTC.